Presented here are 29 T cell receptor beta chains from one specimen sequenced in a study of beta chain features in type 1 diabetes. The study, taken as a whole, reports: For Type 1 diabetes patients, all four CD4+ subsets carried TCRB CDR3s that were moderately but significantly shorter.

The antigens of these receptors remain unknown. Since all of the isolated RNA was reverse transcribed, expressed TCRB transcripts were what got sequenced. The protocol was immunoSEQ multiplex PCR, while the TCRdb copy is restricted to in-frame clones and leaves out a portion. The repertoire includes 680,000 or so clones, 13% of them detected once, and around 0.022% sits in the top ten. The sequenced sample consisted of naive CD4+ T cells from blood. The origin of the receptors is a man aged 18 to 30 with type 1 diabetes.

The chain combines TRBV4-1 with TRBJ2-5; D is uncertain. This CDR3 has 14 amino acids. CDR1 is MGHRA, CDR2 YSYEKL, per germline. V was shortened by 0 bases and J by 1 base, with 6 bases between the two germline ends. The CDR3 DNA reads TGCGCCAGCAGCCAAGACCAGGCCCAAGAGACCCAGTACTTC. It yields the protein CASSQDQAQETQYF.

The chain has TRBV18 and TRBJ2-1; 9 positions agree with TRBD2. Germline assignment: CDR1 KGHSH and CDR2 LQKENI. The CDR3 sequence is 16 residues long. The J segment lost 2 bases and the V segment lost 5 bases, leaving 7 bases of the junction unmatched. The CDR3 nucleotides are TGTGCCAGCTCATTTCAGCGGGGGGCCGCCTACAATGAGCAGTTCTTC. This encodes CASSFQRGAAYNEQFF. Together with reference TRBV18 and TRBJ2-1, the CDR3 gives the full variable domain: NAGVMQNPRHLVRRRGQEARLRCSPMKGHSHVYWYRQLPEEGLKFMVYLQKENIIDESGMPKERFSAEFPKEGPSILRIQQVVRGDSAAYFCASSFQRGAAYNEQFFGPGTRLTVL.

The chain combines TRBV5-4 with TRBJ2-2; a possible D gene is TRBD1 (6 bases). Trimming took off 5 bases at V and 1 base at J, with 9 bases between the two ends. Germline lookup yields CDR1 SGHNT and CDR2 YYREEE (reference sequence). The CDR3 contains 14 residues. The CDR3: CASRGAWNTGELFF. CDR3 DNA sequence: TGTGCCAGCAGGGGGGCTTGGAACACCGGGGAGCTGTTTTTT.

This clone showed up just a few times. The gene calls are TRBV5-6 and TRBJ2-1, with 8 bases lining up with TRBD1. V lost 2 bases, J lost 14 bases, and 3 bases stayed unmatched. The CDR3 loop spans 11 amino acids. CDR1 SGHDT and CDR2 YYEEEE come from the germline V gene. DNA for the CDR3: TGTGCCAGCAGCTTACAGGGGGATAAGTTCTTC. Its translation is CASSLQGDKFF.

In its sample, this clone was seen a few times. The rearrangement uses TRBV5-1 and TRBJ2-3; 8 bases line up with TRBD1. Germline V gene lookup returns CDR1 SGHRS and CDR2 YFSETQ. After removal of 1 base from V and 6 bases from J, the junction contained 10 bases not matched to a gene. There are 16 residues in the CDR3. The CDR3 sequence: CASSLRAGGIYDTQYF. CDR3 in DNA: TGCGCCAGCAGCTTGAGGGCAGGGGGCATCTACGATACGCAGTATTTT.

This clone was picked up a small number of times. V usage is TRBV9 and J usage is TRBJ2-3; D remains unclear. From germline, CDR1 is SGDLS and CDR2 YYNGEE. The CDR3 extends over 13 amino acids. Trimming removed 7 bases at V and 3 bases at J, with 12 bases between. The CDR3, as DNA: TGTGCCAGCCAACCGGCAGCAACAGATACGCAGTATTTT. Translated: CASQPAATDTQYF.

The chain recombines TRBV9 with TRBJ2-7, with D perhaps TRBD1 or TRBD2 (5 bases each). The germline V gene encodes CDR1 SGDLS and CDR2 YYNGEE. V was cut by 4 bases and J by 3 bases, with 11 bases left in between. This CDR3 spans 13 amino acids. CDR3 DNA: TGTGCCAGCAGCCCGGGGCCCGTCTACGAGCAGTACTTC. It translates to CASSPGPVYEQYF. The variable domain in full, with the rest retrieved from reference TRBV9 and TRBJ2-7, is DSGVTQTPKHLITATGQRVTLRCSPRSGDLSVYWYQQSLDQGLQFLIQYYNGEERAKGNILERFSAQQFPDLHSELNLSSLELGDSALYFCASSPGPVYEQYFGPGTRLTVT.

This clone was seen more than once but under ten times. The V gene is TRBV7-9, the J gene TRBJ1-6, with D tentatively TRBD1 (6 bases). V lost 5 bases and J lost 3, with 11 bases in between. Germline lookup yields CDR1 SEHNR and CDR2 FQNEAQ (reference sequence). The CDR3 length is 15 residues. CDR3 bases: TGTGCCAGCAGCGACACAGGGTTCTATAATTCACCCCTCCACTTT. This translates into CASSDTGFYNSPLHF.

This clone was counted a few times. V is TRBV27 and J is TRBJ2-5; D remains unclear. CDR1 is MNHEY, CDR2 SMNVEV, per germline (reference sequence). The CDR3 is made up of 15 amino acids. Between the trimmed V and J ends, which lost 6 bases and 4 bases, there was a span of 18 bases. CDR3 region: CASSPQATTGETQYF. CDR3 nucleotide sequence: TGTGCCAGCAGCCCCCAGGCGACGACGGGAGAGACCCAGTACTTC.

V usage is TRBV5-6 and J usage is TRBJ2-1; either TRBD1 or TRBD2 may supply D (5 bases each). Germline V gives CDR1 SGHDT, CDR2 YYEEEE. Trimming shortened V by 4 bases and J by 9 bases, and 11 bases separated the two germline ends. The CDR3 consists of 12 residues. In DNA form, the CDR3 reads TGTGCCAGCAGCCTCCGGGGCCCTGAGCAGTTCTTC. This codes for CASSLRGPEQFF.

The J gene is TRBJ2-7, the V gene TRBV9, with TRBD2 identical over 7 bases. There are 15 residues in the CDR3. V was pared by 0 bases and J by 2 bases, with 5 bases of the junction left unmatched. Germline CDR1 reads SGDLS; CDR2 reads YYNGEE. Here the CDR3 reads CASSVGASGTYEQYF. CDR3 bases: TGTGCCAGCAGCGTAGGGGCTAGCGGTACCTACGAGCAGTACTTC.

The rearrangement links TRBV5-4 to TRBJ2-2; D might be TRBD1 (6 bases). CDR1 SGHNT and CDR2 YYREEE come from the germline V gene (reference sequence). The CDR3 extends over 14 amino acids. Trimming stripped 4 bases from V and 5 bases from J, with 12 bases between. Here the CDR3 DNA reads TGTGCCAGCAGCCTCGAGGACAGAACCGGGGAGCTGTTTTTT. This sequence encodes CASSLEDRTGELFF.

The chain couples TRBV2 to TRBJ1-1, with 8 nucleotides matching TRBD1. Trimming took 10 bases from V and 5 from J; bases not matched to a gene: 9. Germline V gene data show CDR1 as SNHLY and CDR2 as FYNNEI. This CDR3 has 13 residues. DNA of the CDR3: TGTGCCACCAGACAGGGGTTTCGGACTGAAGCTTTCTTT. It translates to CATRQGFRTEAFF.

Regarding this clone: Other nucleotide sequences from this sample produce the same CDR3. This sequence joins TRBV6-5 and TRBJ1-1; D uncertain. The CDR3 is made up of 14 amino acids. Trimming pared 0 bases from V and 1 base from J, leaving 6 bases between. Germline CDR1 reads MNHEY; CDR2 reads SVGAGI. The CDR3 here is CASSYSTGNTEAFF. DNA for the CDR3: TGTGCCAGCAGTTACTCTACGGGGAACACTGAAGCTTTCTTT.

The rearrangement uses TRBV27 and TRBJ1-1; no clear D. V gave up 4 bases and J gave up 0 bases, with 9 bases separating them. The CDR3 spans 14 residues. Germline assignment: CDR1 MNHEY and CDR2 SMNVEV (reference sequence). The CDR3 DNA follows: TGTGCCAGCAGTTCAGTTCCAGTGAACACTGAAGCTTTCTTT. It yields the protein CASSSVPVNTEAFF.

This chain links TRBV2 with TRBJ2-4; 8 positions agree with TRBD1. With 6 bases clipped from V and 1 base from J, the junction kept 14 bases outside the gene matches. The CDR3 spans 18 residues. Germline CDR1 is SNHLY and CDR2 is FYNNEI. CDR3 coding DNA: TGTGCCAGCAGCCCGGGACAGGCCGTAACCCTGGCCAAAAACATTCAGTACTTC. It is translated as CASSPGQAVTLAKNIQYF. Complete variable domain (other parts from reference TRBV2 and TRBJ2-4): EPEVTQTPSHQVTQMGQEVILRCVPISNHLYFYWYRQILGQKVEFLVSFYNNEISEKSEIFDDQFSVERPDGSNFTLKIRSTKLEDSAMYFCASSPGQAVTLAKNIQYFGAGTRLSVL.

The genes are TRBV29-1 and TRBJ2-7, with TRBD1 matching 8 bases. Germline-derived CDR1 and CDR2 are SQVTM and ANQGSEA. V lost 8 bases and J lost 5; bases outside the gene matches: 5. The CDR3 loop spans 11 amino acids. The CDR3 DNA reads TGCAGCACCGGACAGGGTAACGAGCAGTACTTC. This codes for CSTGQGNEQYF.

A few counts support this clone. The chain recombines TRBV25-1 with TRBJ1-2; D might be TRBD1 (5 bases). The germline V gene has CDR1 MGHDK and CDR2 SYGVNS. This CDR3 contains 14 residues. V gave up 3 bases and J gave up 3 bases, with 11 bases separating them. CDR3 sequence (DNA): TGTGCCAGCAGTGACGGGGGGTTTGACTATGGCTACACCTTC. Amino acids: CASSDGGFDYGYTF.

The chain links TRBV9 to TRBJ2-3, with 14 positions matching TRBD2. Germline values: CDR1 SGDLS, CDR2 YYNGEE. Losses at the gene ends were 4 bases for V and 10 bases for J; bases not matched to a gene: 5. The CDR3 consists of 14 residues. The CDR3 coding sequence is TGTGCCAGCAGCCCAGGGACTAGCGGGGGTGCGCAGTATTTT. Its translation is CASSPGTSGGAQYF.

This chain connects TRBV11-1 to TRBJ2-5, with D perhaps assigned TRBD1 or TRBD2 (5 bases each). CDR1 and CDR2 from the germline V gene are SGHAT and FQDESV (reference sequence). The germline V and J ends were trimmed by 4 bases and 7 bases, with 25 bases remaining between them. The CDR3 is made up of 17 amino acids. The CDR3 here is CASSSRGLGPTSRTQYF. The CDR3, as DNA: TGTGCCAGCAGCTCCCGGGGCCTGGGACCCACGTCGAGGACCCAGTACTTC.

The chain couples TRBV28 to TRBJ1-2, with 7 bases that match TRBD1. V was pared by 4 bases and J by 4 bases, with 6 bases of the junction left unmatched. Germline V gene data show CDR1 as MDHEN and CDR2 as SYDVKM. The CDR3 consists of 14 residues. The CDR3 protein is CASSYPTGSYGYTF. The DNA of the CDR3 is TGTGCCAGCAGTTACCCGACAGGGAGCTATGGCTACACCTTC.

This clone was detected a few times. The chain carries TRBV30 and TRBJ2-1; 8 nucleotides align to TRBD1. The CDR3 extends over 13 amino acids. Looked up from germline, CDR1 is GTSNPN and CDR2 is SVGIG (reference sequence). The V segment lost 4 bases and the J segment 5 bases; nucleotides outside the gene matches: 4. CDR3 sequence (DNA): TGTGCCTGGACAGGGGGCATGGACAATGAGCAGTTCTTC. Its protein product is CAWTGGMDNEQFF.

The sample holds a few counts of this clone. This chain joins TRBV28 and TRBJ1-5; D not certain. V lost 5 bases and J 5 bases, leaving 10 bases between the germline ends. This CDR3 comprises 13 residues. Germline CDR1 reads MDHEN; CDR2 reads SYDVKM. The CDR3 coding sequence is TGTGCCAGCAGTAACCGAGTCCATCAGCCCCAGCATTTT. Encoded protein: CASSNRVHQPQHF.

The chain joins TRBV4-1 to TRBJ2-4; D is ambiguous. The CDR3 loop spans 16 amino acids. V lost 1 base and J lost 0, with 10 bases in between. Per the germline V gene, CDR1 is MGHRA and CDR2 is YSYEKL. For the CDR3, the DNA is TGCGCCAGCAGCCAAGTGCTTTCTGTAGCCAAAAACATTCAGTACTTC. This codes for CASSQVLSVAKNIQYF.

The CDR3 bases are TGTGCCAGCAGCTTAGCGACAGGGGTCGGCGGGGCTGAAGCTTTCTTT. It translates to CASSLATGVGGAEAFF. The chain recombines TRBV7-2 with TRBJ1-1; 8 nucleotides align to TRBD1. The CDR3 totals 16 residues. Losses at the gene ends were 0 bases for V and 6 bases for J; bases not matched to a gene: 9. CDR1 and CDR2 from the germline V gene are SGHTA and FQGNSA. Drawing the rest from reference TRBV7-2 and TRBJ1-1, the complete variable domain is GAGVSQSPSNKVTEKGKDVELRCDPISGHTALYWYRQSLGQGLEFLIYFQGNSAPDKSGLPSDRFSAERTGGSVSTLTIQRTQQEDSAVYLCASSLATGVGGAEAFFGQGTRLTVV.

The chain recombines TRBV28 with TRBJ2-7, with TRBD1 identical over 9 bases. This CDR3 has 16 amino acids. Unmatched junction bases numbered 14, after V lost 6 bases and J lost 5 bases. Per the germline V gene, CDR1 is MDHEN and CDR2 is SYDVKM. This CDR3 is CASRPSSGTGPNEQYF. CDR3 bases: TGTGCCAGCAGGCCTTCTTCCGGGACAGGGCCTAACGAGCAGTACTTC.

This sequence joins TRBV5-1 and TRBJ1-4; D is unclear. The CDR3 runs to 13 residues. Germline lookup yields CDR1 SGHRS and CDR2 YFSETQ. Trimming removed 5 bases at V and 4 bases at J, with 9 bases between. CDR3 residues: CASRPAINEKLFF. DNA of the CDR3: TGCGCCAGCAGACCAGCTATTAATGAAAAACTGTTTTTT.

This clone was observed a handful of times. The CDR3 region has the DNA TGTGCCAGCAGCGTACGTGACAGAACTAGCACAGATACGCAGTATTTT. Protein: CASSVRDRTSTDTQYF. This chain joins TRBV9 and TRBJ2-3; D possibly corresponds to TRBD1 (5 bases). The CDR3 extends over 16 amino acids. CDR1 and CDR2 from the germline V gene are SGDLS and YYNGEE. V lost 1 base and J 0 bases, leaving 12 bases between the germline ends.

The sample holds a few counts of this clone. The V and J genes are TRBV25-1 and TRBJ2-4; TRBD1 matches 7 bases. V was pared by 3 bases and J by 9 bases, with 8 bases of the junction left unmatched. The CDR3 covers 14 residues. Germline loops: CDR1 MGHDK, CDR2 SYGVNS. The CDR3 loop reads CASSDGQAGGIQYF. CDR3 DNA: TGTGCCAGCAGTGACGGACAGGCCGGCGGCATTCAGTACTTC.